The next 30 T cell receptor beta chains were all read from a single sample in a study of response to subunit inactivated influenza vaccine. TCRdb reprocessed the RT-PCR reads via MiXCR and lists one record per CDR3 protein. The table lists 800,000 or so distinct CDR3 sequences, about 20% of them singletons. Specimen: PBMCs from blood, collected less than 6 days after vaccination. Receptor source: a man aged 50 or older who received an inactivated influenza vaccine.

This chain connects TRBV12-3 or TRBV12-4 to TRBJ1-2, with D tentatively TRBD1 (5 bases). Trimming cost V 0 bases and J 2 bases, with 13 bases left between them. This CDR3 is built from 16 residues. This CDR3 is CASSLASGLANYGYTF. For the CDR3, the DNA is TGTGCCAGCAGTTTAGCGTCAGGGTTGGCCAACTATGGCTACACCTTC.

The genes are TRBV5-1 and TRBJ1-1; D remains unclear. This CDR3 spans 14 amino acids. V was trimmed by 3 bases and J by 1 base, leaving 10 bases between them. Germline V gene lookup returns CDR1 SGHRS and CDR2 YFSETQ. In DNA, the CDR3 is TGCGCCAGCAGCTCCGCCCTGACGAACACTGAAGCTTTCTTT. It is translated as CASSSALTNTEAFF.

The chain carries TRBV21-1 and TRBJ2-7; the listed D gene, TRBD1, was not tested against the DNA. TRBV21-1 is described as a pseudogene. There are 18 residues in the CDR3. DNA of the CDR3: TGTGCCAGCAGCAAAGCTGTGTTGGTCGGGACAGGGTTATGCGAGCAGTACTTC. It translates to CASSKAVLVGTGLCEQYF.

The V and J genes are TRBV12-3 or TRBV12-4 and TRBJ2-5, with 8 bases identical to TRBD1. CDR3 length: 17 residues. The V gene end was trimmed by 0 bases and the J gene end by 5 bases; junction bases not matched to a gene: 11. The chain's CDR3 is CASSLARAGGARETQYF. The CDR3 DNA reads TGTGCCAGCAGTTTAGCGAGGGCAGGGGGCGCGAGGGAGACCCAGTACTTC.

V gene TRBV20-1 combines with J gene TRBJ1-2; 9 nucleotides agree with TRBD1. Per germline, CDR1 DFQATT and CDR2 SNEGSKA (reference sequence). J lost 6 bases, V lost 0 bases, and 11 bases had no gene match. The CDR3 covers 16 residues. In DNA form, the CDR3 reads TGCAGTGCTAGAGACCTTACCACAGGGGGCACGGATGGCTACACCTTC. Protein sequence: CSARDLTTGGTDGYTF.

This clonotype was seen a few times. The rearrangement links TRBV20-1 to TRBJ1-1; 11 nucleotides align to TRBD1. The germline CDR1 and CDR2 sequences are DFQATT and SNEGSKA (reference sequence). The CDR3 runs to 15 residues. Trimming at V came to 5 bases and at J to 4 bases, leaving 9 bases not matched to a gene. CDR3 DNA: TGCAGTGCTGCGCACCAGGACAGGGGGCTCACTGAAGCTTTCTTT. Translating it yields CSAAHQDRGLTEAFF.

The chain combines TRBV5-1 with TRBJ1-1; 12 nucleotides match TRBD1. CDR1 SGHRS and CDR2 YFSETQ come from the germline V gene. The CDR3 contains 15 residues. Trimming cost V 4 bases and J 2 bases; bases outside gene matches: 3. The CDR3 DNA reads TGCGCCAGCAGCGGGGGACAGGGGGCCAACACTGAAGCTTTCTTT. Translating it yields CASSGGQGANTEAFF.

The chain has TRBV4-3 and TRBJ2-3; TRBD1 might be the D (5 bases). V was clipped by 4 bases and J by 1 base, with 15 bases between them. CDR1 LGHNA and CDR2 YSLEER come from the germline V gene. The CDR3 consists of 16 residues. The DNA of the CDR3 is TGCGCCAGCAGCCTACGCACAGGCTCCGGCACAGATACGCAGTATTTT. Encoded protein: CASSLRTGSGTDTQYF.

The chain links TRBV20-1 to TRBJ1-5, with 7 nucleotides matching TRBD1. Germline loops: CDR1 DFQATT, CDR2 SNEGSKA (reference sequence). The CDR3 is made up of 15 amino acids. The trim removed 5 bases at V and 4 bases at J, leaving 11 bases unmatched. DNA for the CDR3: TGCAGTGCTGCATCCGGGACAGCCTCTAATCAGCCCCAGCATTTT. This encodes CSAASGTASNQPQHF.

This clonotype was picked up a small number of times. Here the CDR3 reads CASSVPLGGKSTDTQYF. The CDR3 coding sequence is TGTGCCAGCAGCGTCCCCTTAGGCGGGAAGAGCACAGATACGCAGTATTTT. The chain joins TRBV9 to TRBJ2-3; the D gene is possibly TRBD2 (6 bases). From germline, CDR1 is SGDLS and CDR2 YYNGEE. V was shortened by 2 bases and J by 0 bases, with 16 bases between the two germline ends. The CDR3 length is 17 residues.

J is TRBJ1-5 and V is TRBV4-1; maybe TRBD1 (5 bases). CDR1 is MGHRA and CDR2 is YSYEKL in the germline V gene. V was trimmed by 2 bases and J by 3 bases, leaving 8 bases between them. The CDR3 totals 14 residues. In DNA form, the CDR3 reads TGCGCCAGCAGCCAAAAACAGGTCAATCAGCCCCAGCATTTT. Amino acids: CASSQKQVNQPQHF.

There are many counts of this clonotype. The CDR3 nucleotides are TGTGCCAGCAGTTTAGAAAAGGGGAGAGGCTACACCTTC. It specifies CASSLEKGRGYTF. The V gene is TRBV12-3 or TRBV12-4, the J gene TRBJ1-2; TRBD1 might be the D (5 bases). This CDR3 has 13 residues. Trimming left V 1 base short and J 8 bases short, with 11 bases between.

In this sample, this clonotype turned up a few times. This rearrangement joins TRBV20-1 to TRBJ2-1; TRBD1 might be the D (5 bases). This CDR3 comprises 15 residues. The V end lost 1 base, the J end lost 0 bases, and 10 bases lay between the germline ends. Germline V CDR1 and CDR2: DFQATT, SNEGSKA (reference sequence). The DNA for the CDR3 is TGCAGTGCTAGAGTCCCCACAGGCTCCTACAATGAGCAGTTCTTC. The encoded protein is CSARVPTGSYNEQFF.

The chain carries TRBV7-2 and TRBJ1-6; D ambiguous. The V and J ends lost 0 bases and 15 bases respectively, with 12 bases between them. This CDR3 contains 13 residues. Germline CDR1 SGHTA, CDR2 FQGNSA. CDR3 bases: TGTGCCAGCAGCTTAGCTCCCCGGTCGATCCTCCACTTT. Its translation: CASSLAPRSILHF.

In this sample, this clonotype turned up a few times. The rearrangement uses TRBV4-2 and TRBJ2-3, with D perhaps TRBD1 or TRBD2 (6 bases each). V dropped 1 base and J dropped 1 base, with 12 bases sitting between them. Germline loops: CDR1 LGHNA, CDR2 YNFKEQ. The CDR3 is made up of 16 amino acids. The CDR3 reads CASSQVSGAGTDTQYF. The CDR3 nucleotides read TGTGCCAGCAGCCAAGTGTCGGGGGCAGGCACAGATACGCAGTATTTT.

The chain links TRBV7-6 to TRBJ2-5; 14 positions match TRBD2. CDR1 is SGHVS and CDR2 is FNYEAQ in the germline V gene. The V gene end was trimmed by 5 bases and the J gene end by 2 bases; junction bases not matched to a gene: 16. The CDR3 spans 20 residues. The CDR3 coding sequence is TGTGCCAGCAGCCGAACCCGGACTAGCGGGGGGTCCGCCCCACAAGAGACCCAGTACTTC. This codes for CASSRTRTSGGSAPQETQYF. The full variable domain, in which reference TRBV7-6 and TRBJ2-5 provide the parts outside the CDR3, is GAGVSQSPRYKVTKRGQDVALRCDPISGHVSLYWYRQALGQGPEFLTYFNYEAQQDKSGLPNDRFSAERPEGSISTLTIQRTEQRDSAMYRCASSRTRTSGGSAPQETQYFGPGTRLLVL.

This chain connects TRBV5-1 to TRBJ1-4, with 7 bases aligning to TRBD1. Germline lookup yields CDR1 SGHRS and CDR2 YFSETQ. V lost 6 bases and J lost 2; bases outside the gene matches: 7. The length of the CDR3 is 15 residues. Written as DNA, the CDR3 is TGCGCCAGCACTCCGGGACAGTTGACTAATGAAAAACTGTTTTTT. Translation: CASTPGQLTNEKLFF.

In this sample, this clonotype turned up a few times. CDR3 sequence: CSAILVANEQFF. The CDR3, as DNA: TGCAGTGCCATCCTCGTGGCTAATGAGCAGTTCTTC. The chain is built from TRBV20-1 and TRBJ2-1, with no clear D. The germline gives CDR1 DFQATT, CDR2 SNEGSKA (reference sequence). There are 12 residues in the CDR3. Trimming pared 6 bases from V and 7 bases from J, leaving 13 bases between.

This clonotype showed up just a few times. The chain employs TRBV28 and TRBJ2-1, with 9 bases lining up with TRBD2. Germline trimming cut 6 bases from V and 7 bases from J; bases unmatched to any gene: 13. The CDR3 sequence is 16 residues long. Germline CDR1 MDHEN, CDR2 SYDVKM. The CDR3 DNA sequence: TGTGCCAGCAGCCCTGTGGGTAGCGGGAGAAGGAATGAGCAGTTCTTC. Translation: CASSPVGSGRRNEQFF.

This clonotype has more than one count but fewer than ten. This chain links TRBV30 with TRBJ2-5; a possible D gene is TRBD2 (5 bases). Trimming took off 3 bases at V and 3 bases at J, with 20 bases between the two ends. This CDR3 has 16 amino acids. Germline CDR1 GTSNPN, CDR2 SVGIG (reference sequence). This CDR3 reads CAWSPTRAWFKETQYF. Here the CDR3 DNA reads TGTGCCTGGAGCCCCACGAGGGCCTGGTTTAAAGAGACCCAGTACTTC.

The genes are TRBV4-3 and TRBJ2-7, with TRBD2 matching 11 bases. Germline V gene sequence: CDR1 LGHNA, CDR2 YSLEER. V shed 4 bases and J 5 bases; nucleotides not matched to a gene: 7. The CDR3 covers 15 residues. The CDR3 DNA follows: TGCGCCAGCAGCCTCTTGACTAGCGGGATTAACGAGCAGTACTTC. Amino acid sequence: CASSLLTSGINEQYF.

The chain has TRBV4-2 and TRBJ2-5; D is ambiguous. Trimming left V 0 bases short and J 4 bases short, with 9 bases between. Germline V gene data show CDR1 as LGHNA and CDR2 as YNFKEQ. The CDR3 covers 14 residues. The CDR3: CASSQEGLVETQYF. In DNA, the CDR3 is TGTGCCAGCAGCCAAGAGGGCCTGGTAGAGACCCAGTACTTC.

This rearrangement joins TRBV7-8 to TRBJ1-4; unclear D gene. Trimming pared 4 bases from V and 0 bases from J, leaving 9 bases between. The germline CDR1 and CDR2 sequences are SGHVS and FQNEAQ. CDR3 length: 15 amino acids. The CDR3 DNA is TGTGCCAGCAGCTCGTCGTCGGCAACTAATGAAAAACTGTTTTTT. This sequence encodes CASSSSSATNEKLFF. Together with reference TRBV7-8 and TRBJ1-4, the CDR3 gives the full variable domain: GAGVSQSPRYKVAKRGQDVALRCDPISGHVSLFWYQQALGQGPEFLTYFQNEAQLDKSGLPSDRFFAERPEGSVSTLKIQRTQQEDSAVYLCASSSSSATNEKLFFGSGTQLSVL.

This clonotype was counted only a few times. The CDR3 is CASSLERAGGRYEQYF. CDR3 nucleotide sequence: TGTGCCAGCAGCTTAGAACGAGCGGGGGGTAGGTACGAGCAGTACTTC. The gene calls are TRBV7-2 and TRBJ2-7; 9 bases line up with TRBD2. Trimming at V came to 1 base and at J to 4 bases, leaving 8 bases not matched to a gene. The CDR3 extends over 16 amino acids. The V gene's germline CDR1 is SGHTA and CDR2 FQGNSA.

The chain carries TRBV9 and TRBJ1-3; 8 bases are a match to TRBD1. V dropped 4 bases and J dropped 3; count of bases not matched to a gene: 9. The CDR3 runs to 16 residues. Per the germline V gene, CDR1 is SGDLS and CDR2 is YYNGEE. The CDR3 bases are TGTGCCAGCAGCTCCCAGACAGGGGATTATGGAAACACCATATATTTT. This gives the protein CASSSQTGDYGNTIYF.

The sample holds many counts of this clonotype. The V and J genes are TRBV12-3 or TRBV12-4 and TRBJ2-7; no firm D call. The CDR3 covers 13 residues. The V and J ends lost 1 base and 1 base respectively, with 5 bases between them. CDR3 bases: TGTGCCAGCAGTTTAGGGTTTTCCTACGAGCAGTACTTC. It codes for CASSLGFSYEQYF.

The DNA of the CDR3 is TGCGCCAGCAGCCAAGTGACAGGGACGGAGACCCAGTACTTC. This translates into CASSQVTGTETQYF. The chain employs TRBV4-1 and TRBJ2-5; the match to TRBD1 covers 7 bases. The V segment lost 1 base and the J segment 5 bases; nucleotides outside the gene matches: 4. Per the germline V gene, CDR1 is MGHRA and CDR2 is YSYEKL. The CDR3 sequence is 14 residues long.

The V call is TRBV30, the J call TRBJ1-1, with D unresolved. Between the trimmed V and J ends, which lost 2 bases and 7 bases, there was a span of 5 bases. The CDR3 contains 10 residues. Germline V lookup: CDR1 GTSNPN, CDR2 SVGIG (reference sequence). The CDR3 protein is CAWSRVEAFF. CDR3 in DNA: TGTGCCTGGAGTCGAGTTGAAGCTTTCTTT.

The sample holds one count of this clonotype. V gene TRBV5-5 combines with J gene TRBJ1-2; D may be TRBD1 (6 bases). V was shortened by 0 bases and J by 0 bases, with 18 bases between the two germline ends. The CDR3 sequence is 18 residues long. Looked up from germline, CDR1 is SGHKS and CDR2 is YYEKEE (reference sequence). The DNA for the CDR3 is TGTGCCAGCAGCTTGGCCTACAGGGACTTCCTAGCTAACTATGGCTACACCTTC. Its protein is CASSLAYRDFLANYGYTF.

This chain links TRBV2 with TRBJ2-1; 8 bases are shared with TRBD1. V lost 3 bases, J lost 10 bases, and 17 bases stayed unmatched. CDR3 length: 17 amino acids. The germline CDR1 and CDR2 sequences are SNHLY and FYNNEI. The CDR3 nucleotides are TGTGCCAGCAGTGACGGCACGGGGGACAGGCAGGCCGGGGAGCAGTTCTTC. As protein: CASSDGTGDRQAGEQFF. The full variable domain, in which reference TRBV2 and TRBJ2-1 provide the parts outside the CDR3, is EPEVTQTPSHQVTQMGQEVILRCVPISNHLYFYWYRQILGQKVEFLVSFYNNEISEKSEIFDDQFSVERPDGSNFTLKIRSTKLEDSAMYFCASSDGTGDRQAGEQFFGPGTRLTVL.